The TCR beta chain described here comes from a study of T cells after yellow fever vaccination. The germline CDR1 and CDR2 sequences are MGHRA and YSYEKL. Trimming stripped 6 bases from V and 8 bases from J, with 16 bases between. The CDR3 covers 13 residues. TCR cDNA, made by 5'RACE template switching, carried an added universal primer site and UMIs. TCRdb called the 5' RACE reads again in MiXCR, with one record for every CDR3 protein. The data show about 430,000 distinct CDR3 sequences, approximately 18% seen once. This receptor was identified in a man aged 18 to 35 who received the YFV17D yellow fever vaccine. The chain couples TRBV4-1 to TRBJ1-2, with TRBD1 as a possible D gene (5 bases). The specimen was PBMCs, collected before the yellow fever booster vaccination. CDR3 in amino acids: CASSRPGSHGYTF. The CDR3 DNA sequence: TGCGCCAGCAGTCGACCAGGGTCACACGGCTACACCTTC.